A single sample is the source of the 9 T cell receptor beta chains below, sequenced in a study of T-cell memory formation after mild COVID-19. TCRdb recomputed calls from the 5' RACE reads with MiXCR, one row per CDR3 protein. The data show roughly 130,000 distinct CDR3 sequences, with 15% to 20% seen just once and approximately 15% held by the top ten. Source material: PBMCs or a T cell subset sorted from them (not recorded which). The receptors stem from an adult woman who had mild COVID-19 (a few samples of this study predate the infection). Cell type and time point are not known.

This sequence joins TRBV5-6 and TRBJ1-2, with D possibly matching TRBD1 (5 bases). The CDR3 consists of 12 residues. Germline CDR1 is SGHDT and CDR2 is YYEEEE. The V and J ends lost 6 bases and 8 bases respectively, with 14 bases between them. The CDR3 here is CASTLGGGGYTF. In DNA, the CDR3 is TGTGCCAGCACCCTGGGGGGTGGAGGCTACACCTTC.

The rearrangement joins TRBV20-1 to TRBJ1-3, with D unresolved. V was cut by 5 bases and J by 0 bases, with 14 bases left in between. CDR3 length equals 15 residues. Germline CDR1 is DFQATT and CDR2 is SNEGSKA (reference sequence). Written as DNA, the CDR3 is TGCAGTGCTGGAACCGGGAAGATCTCTGGAAACACCATATATTTT. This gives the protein CSAGTGKISGNTIYF.

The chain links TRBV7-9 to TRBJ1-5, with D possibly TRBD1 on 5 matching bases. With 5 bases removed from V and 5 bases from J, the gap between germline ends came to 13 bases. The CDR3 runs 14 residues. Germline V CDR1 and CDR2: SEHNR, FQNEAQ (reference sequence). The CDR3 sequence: CASSVRGIDQPQHF. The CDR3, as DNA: TGTGCCAGCAGCGTAAGGGGTATCGATCAGCCCCAGCATTTT.

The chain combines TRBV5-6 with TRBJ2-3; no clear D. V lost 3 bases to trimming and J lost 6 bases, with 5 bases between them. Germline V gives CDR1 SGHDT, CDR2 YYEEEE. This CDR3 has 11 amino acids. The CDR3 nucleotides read TGTGCCAGCAGCTCGATGGATACGCAGTATTTT. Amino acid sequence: CASSSMDTQYF.

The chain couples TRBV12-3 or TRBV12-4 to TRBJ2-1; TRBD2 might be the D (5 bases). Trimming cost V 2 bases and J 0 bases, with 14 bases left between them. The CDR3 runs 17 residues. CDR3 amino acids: CASSLSVARGSYNEQFF. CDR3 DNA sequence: TGTGCCAGCAGTTTATCCGTAGCACGGGGCTCCTACAATGAGCAGTTCTTC.

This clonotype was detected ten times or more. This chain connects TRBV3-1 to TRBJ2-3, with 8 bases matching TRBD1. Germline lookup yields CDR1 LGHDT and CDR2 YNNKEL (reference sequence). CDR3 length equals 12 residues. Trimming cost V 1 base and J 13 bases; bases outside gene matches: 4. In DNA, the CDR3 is TGTGCCAGCAGCCAAGGGACAGGGCCCAAGTATTTT. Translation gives CASSQGTGPKYF.

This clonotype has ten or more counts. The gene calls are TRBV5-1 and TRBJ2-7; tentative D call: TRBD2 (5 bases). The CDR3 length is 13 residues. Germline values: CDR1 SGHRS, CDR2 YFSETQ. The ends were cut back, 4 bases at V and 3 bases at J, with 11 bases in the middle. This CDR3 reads CASSPQEDYEQYF. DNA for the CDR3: TGCGCCAGCAGCCCCCAGGAGGACTACGAGCAGTACTTC. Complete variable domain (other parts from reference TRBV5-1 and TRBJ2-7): KAGVTQTPRYLIKTRGQQVTLSCSPISGHRSVSWYQQTPGQGLQFLFEYFSETQRNKGNFPGRFSGRQFSNSRSEMNVSTLELGDSALYLCASSPQEDYEQYFGPGTRLTVT.

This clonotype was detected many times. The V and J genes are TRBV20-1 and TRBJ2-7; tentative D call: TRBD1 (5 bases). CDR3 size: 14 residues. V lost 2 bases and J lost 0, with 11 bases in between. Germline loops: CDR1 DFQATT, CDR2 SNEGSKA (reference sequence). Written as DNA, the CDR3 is TGCAGTGCTAGAAACAGGTCGTACTCCTACGAGCAGTACTTC. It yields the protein CSARNRSYSYEQYF.

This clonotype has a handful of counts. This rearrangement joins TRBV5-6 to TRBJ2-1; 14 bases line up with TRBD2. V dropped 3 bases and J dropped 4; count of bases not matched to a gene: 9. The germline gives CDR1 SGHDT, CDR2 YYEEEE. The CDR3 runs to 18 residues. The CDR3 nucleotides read TGTGCCAGCAGCTCGACTAGCGGGGGGGCCGATCAGTACAATGAGCAGTTCTTC. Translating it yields CASSSTSGGADQYNEQFF.